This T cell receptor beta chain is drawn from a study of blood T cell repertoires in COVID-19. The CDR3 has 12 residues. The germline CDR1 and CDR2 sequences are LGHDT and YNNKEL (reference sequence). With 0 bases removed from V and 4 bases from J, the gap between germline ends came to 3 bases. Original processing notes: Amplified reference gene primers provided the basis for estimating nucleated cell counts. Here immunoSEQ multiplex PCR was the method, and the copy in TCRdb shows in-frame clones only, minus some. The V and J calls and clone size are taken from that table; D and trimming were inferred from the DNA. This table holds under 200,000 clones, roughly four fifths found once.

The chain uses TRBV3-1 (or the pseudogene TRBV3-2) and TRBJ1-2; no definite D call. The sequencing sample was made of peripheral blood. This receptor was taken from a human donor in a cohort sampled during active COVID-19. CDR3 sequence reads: CASSQDSYGYTF. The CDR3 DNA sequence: TGTGCCAGCAGCCAAGACAGCTATGGCTACACCTTC.